Presented here are 19 T cell receptor beta chains from one specimen sequenced in a study of beta chain features in type 1 diabetes listed by TCRdb under 2018. Library generation was performed with the immunoSEQ multiplex PCR assay. The entire isolated RNA was reverse transcribed using the High Capacity cDNA Reverse Transcription Kit, and thus expressed TCRB transcripts were sequenced. TCRdb holds this immuneACCESS table with in-frame rearrangements only. Some clones are missing; in checked studies, unresolved V genes explain under half, and the rest has no known cause. The sample data list over 150,000 clones, and over 7.5% of these were observed just once. The ten largest clonotypes hold approximately 0.65% of the sample. Sequencing was performed on central memory CD4+ T cells from blood. These receptors came from a man younger than 30 in good health.

V and J are TRBV14 and TRBJ2-1, with D tentatively TRBD2 (6 bases). V lost 1 base and J lost 4, with 17 bases in between. The CDR3 is 17 amino acids. The germline V gene encodes CDR1 SGHDN and CDR2 FVKESK. The CDR3: CASSQGWAGNLYNEQFF. The CDR3 nucleotides are TGTGCCAGCAGCCAAGGTTGGGCGGGGAACCTTTACAATGAGCAGTTCTTC.

The V gene is TRBV4-1, the J gene TRBJ1-3; tentatively, D is TRBD1 (5 bases). Trimming shortened V by 4 bases and J by 4 bases, and 8 bases separated the two germline ends. This CDR3 has 13 amino acids. Germline V gene sequence: CDR1 MGHRA, CDR2 YSYEKL. Here the CDR3 reads CASSPAGGNTIYF. The CDR3 region has the DNA TGCGCCAGCAGCCCCGCAGGGGGAAACACCATATATTTT.

This chain joins TRBV9 and TRBJ1-2; D gene ambiguous. Germline CDR1 SGDLS, CDR2 YYNGEE. This CDR3 comprises 13 residues. Trimming shortened V by 3 bases and J by 4 bases, and 10 bases separated the two germline ends. CDR3: CASSEGGSYGYTF. The CDR3 nucleotides are TGTGCCAGCAGCGAGGGAGGGTCCTATGGCTACACCTTC.

This clone was seen more than once but under ten times. The chain joins TRBV29-1 to TRBJ2-3, with 8 bases aligning to TRBD2. V shed 5 bases and J 0 bases; nucleotides not matched to a gene: 10. The germline gives CDR1 SQVTM, CDR2 ANQGSEA. This CDR3 has 16 amino acids. The CDR3 here is CSVTRPAGVSTDTQYF. CDR3 coding DNA: TGCAGCGTTACCCGACCAGCGGGAGTAAGCACAGATACGCAGTATTTT.

The chain recombines TRBV9 with TRBJ2-1; TRBD2 matches at 8 bases. With V trimmed by 7 bases and J by 9 bases, 15 bases remained unmatched. The V gene's germline CDR1 is SGDLS and CDR2 YYNGEE. The CDR3 is 15 residues long. This chain's CDR3 is CASRTLSGGHGEQFF. The DNA of the CDR3 is TGTGCCAGCCGGACTTTAAGCGGGGGTCACGGTGAGCAGTTCTTC.

This clone was counted between two and nine times. The V call is TRBV5-4, the J call TRBJ2-2; a weak D match, TRBD2 (5 bases). The CDR3 is made up of 16 amino acids. V lost 4 bases and J 7 bases, leaving 20 bases between the germline ends. The germline gives CDR1 SGHNT, CDR2 YYREEE (reference sequence). CDR3 DNA: TGTGCCAGCAGCCCGCAGGACTGGTCGGTAGGCGGGGAGCTGTTTTTT. Translated: CASSPQDWSVGGELFF.

The rearrangement joins TRBV9 to TRBJ2-1; 9 bases match TRBD2. This CDR3 comprises 15 residues. Trimming took 4 bases from V and 5 from J; bases not matched to a gene: 7. The germline V gene encodes CDR1 SGDLS and CDR2 YYNGEE. The CDR3 region has the DNA TGTGCCAGCAGCAGGGCGGGAGGGGCTCACAATGAGCAGTTCTTC. Its protein product is CASSRAGGAHNEQFF.

This clone has just a few counts. The J gene is TRBJ2-7, the V gene TRBV27; tentative D call: TRBD1 (6 bases). V lost 2 bases and J lost 3, with 17 bases in between. The CDR3 totals 16 residues. Germline CDR1 reads MNHEY; CDR2 reads SMNVEV (reference sequence). Written as DNA, the CDR3 is TGTGCCAGCAGTTTAAATGAACAGGGAATCGGCTACGAGCAGTACTTC. Translation: CASSLNEQGIGYEQYF.

This clone was seen more than once but under ten times. The CDR3 sequence is CAWSASGSRNEQFF. Here the CDR3 DNA reads TGTGCCTGGAGTGCGAGCGGGAGTCGCAATGAGCAGTTCTTC. The chain joins TRBV30 to TRBJ2-1; 8 bases are shared with TRBD2. The CDR3 contains 14 residues. The germline V gene has CDR1 GTSNPN and CDR2 SVGIG (reference sequence). V was pared by 1 base and J by 6 bases, with 5 bases of the junction left unmatched.

The rearrangement joins TRBV14 to TRBJ1-1; 7 bases align to TRBD1. Per the germline V gene, CDR1 is SGHDN and CDR2 is FVKESK. The CDR3 is 15 residues long. The V gene end was trimmed by 0 bases and the J gene end by 9 bases; junction bases not matched to a gene: 10. CDR3 coding DNA: TGTGCCAGCAGCCAAGACCGGACAGGCGACCCGAAAGCTTTCTTT. This encodes CASSQDRTGDPKAFF.

This clone was seen a few times. This chain links TRBV7-2 with TRBJ2-7; 10 bases match TRBD2. The J segment lost 4 bases and the V segment lost 1 base, leaving 10 bases of the junction unmatched. Germline V gene lookup returns CDR1 SGHTA and CDR2 FQGNSA. This CDR3 is built from 17 residues. CDR3 sequence reads: CASSLDVASGSTYEQYF. CDR3 nucleotide sequence: TGTGCCAGCAGCTTAGACGTTGCTAGCGGGAGTACGTACGAGCAGTACTTC.

This clone turned up a few times. The chain links TRBV5-1 to TRBJ2-1; D might be TRBD2 (6 bases). V shed 7 bases and J shed 7 bases, with 18 bases lying between them. CDR1 and CDR2 (germline): SGHRS, YFSETQ. This CDR3 has 14 amino acids. CDR3 amino acids: CASAPGGGGNEQFF. The CDR3 DNA sequence: TGCGCCAGCGCCCCTGGGGGAGGCGGGAATGAGCAGTTCTTC.

This clone was observed a handful of times. The chain carries TRBV6-5 and TRBJ1-1; D might be TRBD1 (5 bases). Germline V gene lookup returns CDR1 MNHEY and CDR2 SVGAGI. Deletions cut 2 bases from V and 5 bases from J, with 9 bases between. CDR3 size: 13 residues. The CDR3 is CASSYQGITEAFF. DNA of the CDR3: TGTGCCAGCAGTTACCAGGGAATAACTGAAGCTTTCTTT.

V usage is TRBV30 and J usage is TRBJ1-2, with D maybe TRBD1 (6 bases). V was cut by 0 bases and J by 7 bases, with 12 bases left in between. The CDR3 is made up of 13 amino acids. The germline gives CDR1 GTSNPN, CDR2 SVGIG (reference sequence). The DNA for the CDR3 is TGTGCCTGGAGTGTATGGGGGGGCAGTGGCTACACCTTC. The encoded protein is CAWSVWGGSGYTF.

Details on this clone: Additional DNA sequences in this sample encode the identical CDR3. The CDR3 DNA follows: TGTGCCAGCAGCTTAAACCCGAGGAACACTGAAGCTTTCTTT. Translating it yields CASSLNPRNTEAFF. This rearrangement joins TRBV7-2 to TRBJ1-1; D not resolved. V lost 2 bases to trimming and J lost 1 base, with 8 bases between them. CDR3 length: 14 amino acids. Germline-derived CDR1 and CDR2 are SGHTA and FQGNSA.

The gene calls are TRBV18 and TRBJ2-7, with 7 bases lining up with TRBD1. CDR1 is KGHSH and CDR2 is LQKENI in the germline V gene. The trim removed 2 bases at V and 5 bases at J, leaving 6 bases unmatched. The CDR3 is 14 residues long. DNA of the CDR3: TGTGCCAGCTCACCAATTAGACAGGGCGACGAGCAGTACTTC. Protein: CASSPIRQGDEQYF.

The table lists this clone with a few counts. This chain connects TRBV18 to TRBJ2-1; tentatively, D is TRBD1 (6 bases). Trimming took off 3 bases at V and 0 bases at J, with 9 bases between the two ends. The CDR3 is made up of 15 amino acids. Germline CDR1 reads KGHSH; CDR2 reads LQKENI. The CDR3 loop reads CASSPDRASYNEQFF. The CDR3 coding sequence is TGTGCCAGCTCACCGGACAGAGCCTCCTACAATGAGCAGTTCTTC.

At least ten counts were recorded for this clone. The rearrangement links TRBV7-2 to TRBJ2-7; D is perhaps TRBD2 (6 bases). The germline gives CDR1 SGHTA, CDR2 FQGNSA. The ends were cut back, 1 base at V and 7 bases at J, with 14 bases in the middle. The CDR3 covers 14 residues. CDR3 region: CASSLGGEVGEQYF. Written as DNA, the CDR3 is TGTGCCAGCAGCTTAGGTGGGGAGGTTGGGGAGCAGTACTTC.

This clone turned up a few times. V usage is TRBV30 and J usage is TRBJ2-7; D perhaps matches TRBD1 (5 bases). Trimming pared 3 bases from V and 4 bases from J, leaving 10 bases between. The CDR3 has 12 amino acids. Germline CDR1 GTSNPN, CDR2 SVGIG (reference sequence). The CDR3, as DNA: TGTGCCTGGAGGCTGCAGGGTTACGAGCAGTACTTC. Translated, it gives CAWRLQGYEQYF.